The 5 T cell receptor beta chains reported below all come from one sample, sequenced in a study of T cell repertoires in cytomegalovirus infection. TCRdb recomputed calls from the reads with MiXCR, one row per CDR3 protein. The table has 250,000 or so distinct CDR3 sequences, around 15% seen once; the top ten hold around 43%. Sequencing input: CD8+ T cells from PBMCs. Receptors were obtained from a human donor in good health (CMV status not recorded). Some clones in this sample may be carry-over from other donors' samples.

The chain has TRBV29-1 and TRBJ2-3; 8 nucleotides line up with TRBD2. Looked up from germline, CDR1 is SQVTM and CDR2 is ANQGSEA. There are 14 residues in the CDR3. J gave up 4 bases and V 3 bases, and 6 bases lay outside the gene matches. The CDR3 region is CSVDGRGGSDTQYF. Here the CDR3 DNA reads TGCAGCGTTGATGGTCGGGGGGGTTCAGATACGCAGTATTTT.

This clonotype was observed a handful of times. The chain couples TRBV6-1 to TRBJ2-2; D unresolved. CDR3 size: 12 residues. Trimming shortened V by 8 bases and J by 5 bases, and 9 bases separated the two germline ends. Germline CDR1 MNHNS, CDR2 SASEGT. As DNA, the CDR3 is TGTGCCAGCCTTGATGAGACCGGGGAGCTGTTTTTT. It encodes CASLDETGELFF.

This clonotype was recorded a few times. CDR3 sequence reads: CASSLSKSRKPQHF. The CDR3 DNA sequence: TGTGCCAGCAGCTTATCTAAGAGCAGGAAGCCCCAGCATTTT. The chain carries TRBV5-6 and TRBJ1-5; D is undetermined. V was pared by 2 bases and J by 8 bases, with 14 bases between. CDR1 and CDR2 from the germline V gene are SGHDT and YYEEEE. The CDR3 totals 14 residues.

This clonotype was seen more than once but under ten times. CDR3 nucleotide sequence: TGCGCCAGCAGTGAGGGCGGGGGGGCCTACGAGCAGTACTTC. Translation: CASSEGGGAYEQYF. The chain carries TRBV10-2 and TRBJ2-7; TRBD2 aligns across 9 bases. Germline CDR1 and CDR2: WSHSY and SAAADI. Germline trimming cut 2 bases from V and 2 bases from J; bases unmatched to any gene: 1. The CDR3 is 14 residues long.

The chain links TRBV7-9 to TRBJ1-6; no clear D. V was pared by 1 base and J by 7 bases, with 11 bases between. This CDR3 spans 15 amino acids. Germline V CDR1 and CDR2: SEHNR, FQNEAQ (reference sequence). The CDR3 spells CASSLEQEINSPLHF. CDR3 nucleotides: TGTGCCAGCAGCTTAGAGCAGGAGATCAATTCACCCCTCCACTTT. Based on the CDR3 plus reference TRBV7-9 and TRBJ1-6, the full variable domain is DTGVSQNPRHKITKRGQNVTFRCDPISEHNRLYWYRQTLGQGPEFLTYFQNEAQLEKSRLLSDRFSAERPKGSFSTLEIQRTEQGDSAMYLCASSLEQEINSPLHFGNGTRLTVT.